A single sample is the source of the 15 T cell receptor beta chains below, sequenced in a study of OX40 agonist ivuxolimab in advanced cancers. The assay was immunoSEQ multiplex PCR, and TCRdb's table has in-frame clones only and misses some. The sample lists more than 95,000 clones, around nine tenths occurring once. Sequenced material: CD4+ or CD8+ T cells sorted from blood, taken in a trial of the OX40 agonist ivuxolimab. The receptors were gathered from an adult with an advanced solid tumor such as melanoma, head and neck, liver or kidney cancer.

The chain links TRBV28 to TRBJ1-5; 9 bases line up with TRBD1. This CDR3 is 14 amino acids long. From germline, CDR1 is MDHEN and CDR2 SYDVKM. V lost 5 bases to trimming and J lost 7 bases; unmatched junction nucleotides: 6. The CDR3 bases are TGTGCCAGCAGTACCGTGGACAGGGGACAGCCCCAGCATTTT. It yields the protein CASSTVDRGQPQHF.

The CDR3 sequence: CASSLSPGEGAGELFF. CDR3 DNA sequence: TGTGCCAGCAGCTTGTCTCCGGGAGAAGGGGCCGGGGAGCTGTTTTTT. The chain carries TRBV5-4 and TRBJ2-2; D perhaps matches TRBD2 (6 bases). The CDR3 covers 16 residues. V lost 1 base, J lost 6 bases, and 16 bases lay in between. Germline V gene data show CDR1 as SGHNT and CDR2 as YYREEE (reference sequence).

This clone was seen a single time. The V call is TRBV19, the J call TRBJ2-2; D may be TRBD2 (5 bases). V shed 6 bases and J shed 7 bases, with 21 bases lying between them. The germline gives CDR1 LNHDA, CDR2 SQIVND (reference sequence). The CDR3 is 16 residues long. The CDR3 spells CASRYRRRISDGELFF. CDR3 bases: TGTGCCAGTAGATATCGAAGGAGGATTAGCGACGGGGAGCTGTTTTTT.

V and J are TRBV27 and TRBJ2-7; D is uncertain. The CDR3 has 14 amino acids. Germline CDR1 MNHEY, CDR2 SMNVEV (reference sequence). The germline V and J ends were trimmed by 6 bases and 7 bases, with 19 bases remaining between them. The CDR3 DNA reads TGTGCCAGCAGATACAGATCCCAAAACGGGGAGCAGTACTTC. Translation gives CASRYRSQNGEQYF.

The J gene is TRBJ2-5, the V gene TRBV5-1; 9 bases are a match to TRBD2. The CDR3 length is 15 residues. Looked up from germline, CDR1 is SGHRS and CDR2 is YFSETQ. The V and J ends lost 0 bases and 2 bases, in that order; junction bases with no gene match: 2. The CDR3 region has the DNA TGCGCCAGCAGCTTGGGGACTAGCGAACAAGAGACCCAGTACTTC. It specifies CASSLGTSEQETQYF.

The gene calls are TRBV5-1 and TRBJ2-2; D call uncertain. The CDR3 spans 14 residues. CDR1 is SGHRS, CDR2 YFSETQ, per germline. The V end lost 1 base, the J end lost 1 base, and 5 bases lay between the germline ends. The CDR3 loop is CASSLFGNTGELFF. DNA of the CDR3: TGCGCCAGCAGCTTGTTTGGGAACACCGGGGAGCTGTTTTTT.

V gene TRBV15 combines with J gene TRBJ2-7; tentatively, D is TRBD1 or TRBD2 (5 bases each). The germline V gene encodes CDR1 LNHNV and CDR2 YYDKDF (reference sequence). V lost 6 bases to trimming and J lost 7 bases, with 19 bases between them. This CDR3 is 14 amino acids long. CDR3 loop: CATRAGTGRGEQYF. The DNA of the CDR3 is TGTGCCACCAGGGCCGGGACCGGGCGAGGGGAGCAGTACTTC.

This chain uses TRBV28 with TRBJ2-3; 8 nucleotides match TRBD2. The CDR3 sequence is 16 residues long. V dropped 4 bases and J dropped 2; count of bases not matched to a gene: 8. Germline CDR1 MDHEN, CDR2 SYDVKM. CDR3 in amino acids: CASSSRWTSSTDTQYF. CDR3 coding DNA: TGTGCCAGCAGTTCCCGCTGGACTAGCTCCACAGATACGCAGTATTTT.

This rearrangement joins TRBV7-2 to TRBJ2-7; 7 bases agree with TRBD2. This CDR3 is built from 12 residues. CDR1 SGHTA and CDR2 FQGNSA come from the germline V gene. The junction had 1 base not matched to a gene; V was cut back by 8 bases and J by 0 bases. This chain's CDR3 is CASAGVSYEQYF. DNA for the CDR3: TGTGCCAGCGCGGGGGTCTCCTACGAGCAGTACTTC. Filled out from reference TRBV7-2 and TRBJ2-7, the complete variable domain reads GAGVSQSPSNKVTEKGKDVELRCDPISGHTALYWYRQSLGQGLEFLIYFQGNSAPDKSGLPSDRFSAERTGGSVSTLTIQRTQQEDSAVYLCASAGVSYEQYFGPGTRLTVT.

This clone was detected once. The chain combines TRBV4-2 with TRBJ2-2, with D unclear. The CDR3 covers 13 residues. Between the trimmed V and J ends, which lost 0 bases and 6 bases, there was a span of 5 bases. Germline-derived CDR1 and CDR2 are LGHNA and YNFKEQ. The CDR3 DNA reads TGTGCCAGCAGCCAAGAGCGAGCCGGGGAGCTGTTTTTT. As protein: CASSQERAGELFF.

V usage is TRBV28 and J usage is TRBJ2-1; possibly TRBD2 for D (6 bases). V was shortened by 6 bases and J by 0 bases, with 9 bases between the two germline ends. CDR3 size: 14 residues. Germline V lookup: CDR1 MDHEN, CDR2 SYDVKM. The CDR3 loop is CASSLAVSYNEQFF. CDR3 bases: TGTGCCAGCAGCTTAGCGGTCTCCTACAATGAGCAGTTCTTC.

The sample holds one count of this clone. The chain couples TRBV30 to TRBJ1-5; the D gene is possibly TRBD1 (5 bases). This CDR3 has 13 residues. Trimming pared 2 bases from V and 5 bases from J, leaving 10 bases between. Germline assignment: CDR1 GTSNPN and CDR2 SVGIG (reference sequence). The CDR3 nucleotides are TGTGCCTGGAGTCCCAGGGACGATCAGCCCCAGCATTTT. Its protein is CAWSPRDDQPQHF.

This CDR3 is CASSLRLAGGPRTDTQYF. The DNA for the CDR3 is TGTGCCAGCAGCTTAAGGCTAGCGGGAGGGCCAAGGACAGATACGCAGTATTTT. This rearrangement joins TRBV7-2 to TRBJ2-3; TRBD2 matches at 12 bases. Germline lookup yields CDR1 SGHTA and CDR2 FQGNSA. The junction had 9 bases not matched to a gene; V was cut back by 2 bases and J by 3 bases. This CDR3 spans 18 amino acids. Looking up the rest from reference TRBV7-2 and TRBJ2-3 gives the full variable domain: GAGVSQSPSNKVTEKGKDVELRCDPISGHTALYWYRQSLGQGLEFLIYFQGNSAPDKSGLPSDRFSAERTGGSVSTLTIQRTQQEDSAVYLCASSLRLAGGPRTDTQYFGPGTRLTVL.

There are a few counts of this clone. CDR3 protein: CASSLVAGAGYEQYF. CDR3 coding DNA: TGTGCCAGCAGTTTAGTGGCGGGAGCGGGATACGAGCAGTACTTC. The chain is built from TRBV27 and TRBJ2-7; 7 nucleotides line up with TRBD2. Germline loops: CDR1 MNHEY, CDR2 SMNVEV (reference sequence). The CDR3 sequence is 15 residues long. J gave up 4 bases and V 2 bases, and 8 bases lay outside the gene matches.

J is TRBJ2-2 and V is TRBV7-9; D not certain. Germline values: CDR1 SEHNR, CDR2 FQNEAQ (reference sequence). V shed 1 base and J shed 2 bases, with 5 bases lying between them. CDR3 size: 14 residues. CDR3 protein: CASSLEANTGELFF. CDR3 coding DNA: TGTGCCAGCAGCTTAGAAGCAAACACCGGGGAGCTGTTTTTT. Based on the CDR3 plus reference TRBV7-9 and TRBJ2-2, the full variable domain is DTGVSQNPRHKITKRGQNVTFRCDPISEHNRLYWYRQTLGQGPEFLTYFQNEAQLEKSRLLSDRFSAERPKGSFSTLEIQRTEQGDSAMYLCASSLEANTGELFFGEGSRLTVL.